The 20 T cell receptor beta chains below were found in one sample sequenced in a study of blood T cell repertoires in COVID-19. Here immunoSEQ multiplex PCR was the method, and the copy in TCRdb shows in-frame clones only, minus some. The table shows 68,000 or so clones, with roughly 87% occurring only once. Sequenced input: peripheral blood. All receptors come from a middle-aged man with active COVID-19.

V gene TRBV4-2 combines with J gene TRBJ2-7, with no clear D. V lost 0 bases, J lost 1 base, and 10 bases lay in between. This CDR3 has 15 residues. The V gene's germline CDR1 is LGHNA and CDR2 YNFKEQ. The CDR3 region is CASSQDETSSYEQYF. CDR3 bases: TGTGCCAGCAGCCAAGATGAAACTTCGTCCTACGAGCAGTACTTC.

The chain recombines TRBV6-5 with TRBJ2-7, with 9 bases matching TRBD1. The CDR3 length is 14 residues. V gave up 7 bases and J gave up 6 bases; unmatched junction bases: 10. Per germline, CDR1 MNHEY and CDR2 SVGAGI. CDR3 loop: CASTNRDRAGEQYF. The CDR3 DNA is TGTGCCAGCACCAACCGGGACAGGGCTGGCGAGCAGTACTTC.

J is TRBJ2-3 and V is TRBV2; D gene unclear. Germline V gives CDR1 SNHLY, CDR2 FYNNEI. The germline V and J ends were trimmed by 7 bases and 2 bases, with 7 bases remaining between them. The CDR3 has 12 amino acids. The CDR3 spells CASTGVTDTQYF. The CDR3 DNA is TGTGCCAGCACCGGTGTCACAGATACGCAGTATTTT.

V and J are TRBV11-2 and TRBJ2-1; possible D gene TRBD1, 6 bases. CDR3 size: 15 residues. The germline V and J ends were trimmed by 5 bases and 0 bases, with 11 bases remaining between them. Looked up from germline, CDR1 is SGHAT and CDR2 is FQNNGV. CDR3 sequence (DNA): TGTGCCAGCAGCCCACAGGGAAGCTCCTACAATGAGCAGTTCTTC. Amino acids: CASSPQGSSYNEQFF.

V usage is TRBV5-1 and J usage is TRBJ2-7; D might be TRBD1 (5 bases). V dropped 5 bases and J dropped 5 bases, with 23 bases sitting between them. CDR3 length: 16 amino acids. Looked up from germline, CDR1 is SGHRS and CDR2 is YFSETQ. The CDR3 here is CASRFDPIGVGDEQYF. The CDR3 bases are TGCGCCAGCAGGTTTGACCCAATAGGGGTTGGGGACGAGCAGTACTTC.

This chain uses TRBV7-8 with TRBJ2-7; D is ambiguous. This CDR3 comprises 11 residues. Trimming left V 1 base short and J 6 bases short, with 4 bases between. CDR1 and CDR2 from the germline V gene are SGHVS and FQNEAQ. CDR3 in DNA: TGTGCCAGCAGCTTAGTTCGCGAGCAGTACTTC. It encodes CASSLVREQYF.

The genes are TRBV21-1 and TRBJ1-1; TRBD1 is taken as the D call from the table, unchecked against the DNA. TRBV21-1 is a pseudogene locus. The CDR3 has 16 residues. In DNA, the CDR3 is TGTGCCAGCAGCAAAGGGGGGACAGGACGCCTAGTTGAAGCTTTCTTT. Protein sequence: CASSKGGTGRLVEAFF.

The chain links TRBV9 to TRBJ2-3; D gene unclear. V shed 0 bases and J shed 1 base, with 9 bases lying between them. Germline CDR1 reads SGDLS; CDR2 reads YYNGEE. This CDR3 spans 15 amino acids. The CDR3 loop is CASSVGALGTDTQYF. In DNA, the CDR3 is TGTGCCAGCAGCGTAGGGGCTTTGGGCACAGATACGCAGTATTTT.

The CDR3 loop is CASSEQGSRNSPLHF. The CDR3 nucleotides are TGTGCCAGCAGTGAGCAGGGGTCGAGGAATTCACCCCTCCACTTT. The chain couples TRBV2 to TRBJ1-6, with D perhaps TRBD1 (6 bases). V was cut by 3 bases and J by 7 bases, with 13 bases left in between. This CDR3 spans 15 amino acids. The germline CDR1 and CDR2 sequences are SNHLY and FYNNEI.

V and J are TRBV2 and TRBJ1-6, with 9 bases aligning to TRBD1. The germline V gene has CDR1 SNHLY and CDR2 FYNNEI. The V and J ends lost 4 bases and 6 bases, in that order; junction bases with no gene match: 4. The CDR3 has 15 residues. The CDR3, as DNA: TGTGCCAGCAGTGTGAACAGGGGGCCTAATTCACCCCTCCACTTT. Its protein is CASSVNRGPNSPLHF.

This clone was recorded once. The V and J genes are TRBV11-2 and TRBJ2-5, with 10 bases lining up with TRBD2. V shed 1 base, J shed 5 bases, and the junction held 10 bases outside the gene matches. There are 17 residues in the CDR3. The germline CDR1 and CDR2 sequences are SGHAT and FQNNGV. This CDR3 reads CASSLVGLAGAGETQYF. CDR3 DNA sequence: TGTGCCAGCAGCTTAGTAGGTCTAGCGGGGGCAGGGGAGACCCAGTACTTC.

V gene TRBV7-2 combines with J gene TRBJ1-2, with D possibly matching TRBD1 (5 bases). Trimming pared 4 bases from V and 6 bases from J, leaving 15 bases between. The CDR3 totals 14 residues. Germline CDR1 reads SGHTA; CDR2 reads FQGNSA. CDR3 residues: CASSSYGGYDGYTF. The DNA for the CDR3 is TGTGCCAGCAGCTCCTATGGGGGGTATGATGGCTACACCTTC.

The genes are TRBV4-1 and TRBJ1-1; 9 bases are shared with TRBD1. Per the germline V gene, CDR1 is MGHRA and CDR2 is YSYEKL. This CDR3 is 17 amino acids long. V shed 3 bases and J 3 bases; nucleotides not matched to a gene: 11. The DNA for the CDR3 is TGCGCCAGCAGCCACGAAGGGACAGGGATAGGGGACACTGAAGCTTTCTTT. It specifies CASSHEGTGIGDTEAFF.

J is TRBJ1-3 and V is TRBV27; 10 bases line up with TRBD1. Germline loops: CDR1 MNHEY, CDR2 SMNVEV (reference sequence). The CDR3 covers 17 residues. V dropped 8 bases and J dropped 0; count of bases not matched to a gene: 10. The CDR3 loop is CASALTGGFSSGNTIYF. CDR3 bases: TGTGCCAGCGCGTTGACAGGGGGCTTTAGCTCTGGAAACACCATATATTTT.

The V call is TRBV6-5, the J call TRBJ1-1, with 10 bases fitting TRBD1. From germline, CDR1 is MNHEY and CDR2 SVGAGI. J gave up 1 base and V 6 bases, and 2 bases lay outside the gene matches. This CDR3 is 14 amino acids long. The chain's CDR3 is CASSRTGGNTEAFF. Here the CDR3 DNA reads TGTGCCAGCAGCCGGACAGGGGGGAACACTGAAGCTTTCTTT.

The chain has TRBV2 and TRBJ2-3, with a weak D call TRBD2 (7 bases). The germline gives CDR1 SNHLY, CDR2 FYNNEI. V was cut by 8 bases and J by 3 bases, with 21 bases left in between. This CDR3 contains 16 residues. CDR3 loop: CASDLWGGLGTDTQYF. CDR3 DNA sequence: TGTGCCAGCGACTTGTGGGGGGGCCTAGGTACAGATACGCAGTATTTT.

This chain joins TRBV2 and TRBJ2-3, with 7 positions matching TRBD2. The CDR3 covers 13 residues. Per germline, CDR1 SNHLY and CDR2 FYNNEI. V gave up 5 bases and J gave up 7 bases; unmatched junction bases: 6. The CDR3 nucleotides read TGTGCCAGCAGTCCGGGACTAACCAATACGCAGTATTTT. Residues: CASSPGLTNTQYF.

This clone was recorded once. The chain is built from TRBV15 and TRBJ1-1; D gene uncertain. Trimming left V 0 bases short and J 11 bases short, with 13 bases between. Germline CDR1 is LNHNV and CDR2 is YYDKDF (reference sequence). The CDR3 covers 13 residues. In DNA, the CDR3 is TGTGCCACCAGCAGAGATCCGAACAGCGGGGCTTTCTTT. It encodes CATSRDPNSGAFF.

This clone has a single count. This chain connects TRBV27 to TRBJ2-7; TRBD1 agrees at 9 bases. Germline values: CDR1 MNHEY, CDR2 SMNVEV (reference sequence). This CDR3 has 19 amino acids. J lost 3 bases, V lost 1 base, and 16 bases had no gene match. The CDR3 DNA follows: TGTGCCAGCAGTTTATTAAAATCCCCCCGGACAGGGGAAAGCTACGAGCAGTACTTC. Its translation: CASSLLKSPRTGESYEQYF.

The chain links TRBV9 to TRBJ1-6; no reliable D call. Germline V gene data show CDR1 as SGDLS and CDR2 as YYNGEE. This CDR3 has 14 amino acids. V gave up 0 bases and J gave up 5 bases, with 6 bases separating them. CDR3 nucleotide sequence: TGTGCCAGCAGCGTAGAGGGAGATAATTCACCCCTCCACTTT. Translated, it gives CASSVEGDNSPLHF. Full variable domain (rest looked up from reference TRBV9 and TRBJ1-6): DSGVTQTPKHLITATGQRVTLRCSPRSGDLSVYWYQQSLDQGLQFLIQYYNGEERAKGNILERFSAQQFPDLHSELNLSSLELGDSALYFCASSVEGDNSPLHFGNGTRLTVT.